The 20 T cell receptor beta chains presented below share a single source sample, sequenced in a study of blood T cell repertoires in COVID-19. The assay was immunoSEQ multiplex PCR, and TCRdb's table has in-frame clones only and misses some. The table lists roughly 15,000 clones, about four fifths of them singletons. The sample consisted of peripheral blood. The receptors come from a man aged 55 to 69 with acute or convalescent COVID-19.

This rearrangement joins TRBV6-5 to TRBJ1-1, with D uncertain. The germline V and J ends were trimmed by 2 bases and 5 bases, with 6 bases remaining between them. This CDR3 is built from 12 residues. Germline CDR1 is MNHEY and CDR2 is SVGAGI. CDR3 protein: CASSYGQTEAFF. CDR3 in DNA: TGTGCCAGCAGTTACGGGCAGACTGAAGCTTTCTTT.

V and J are TRBV2 and TRBJ2-3; 7 bases fit TRBD1. The CDR3 totals 15 residues. With V trimmed by 1 base and J by 2 bases, 3 bases remained unmatched. The germline gives CDR1 SNHLY, CDR2 FYNNEI. CDR3 coding DNA: TGTGCCAGCAGTGAAGGCAGGGGGACCACAGATACGCAGTATTTT. It yields the protein CASSEGRGTTDTQYF.

There are a few counts of this clone. The chain is built from TRBV10-2 and TRBJ1-2; 7 nucleotides line up with TRBD1. The CDR3 runs to 13 residues. V shed 6 bases, J shed 7 bases, and the junction held 8 bases outside the gene matches. The germline CDR1 and CDR2 sequences are WSHSY and SAAADI. The CDR3 here is CASSQTGVVGYTF. DNA of the CDR3: TGCGCCAGCAGCCAAACAGGGGTGGTTGGCTACACCTTC.

The rearrangement uses TRBV29-1 and TRBJ1-1, with D maybe TRBD1 (6 bases). The CDR3 has 13 residues. Germline V gene sequence: CDR1 SQVTM, CDR2 ANQGSEA. V lost 4 bases to trimming and J lost 2 bases, with 11 bases between them. CDR3 sequence (DNA): TGCAGCGTTGCCAGGGGTCTAAACACTGAAGCTTTCTTT. As protein: CSVARGLNTEAFF.

The chain is built from TRBV5-5 and TRBJ2-7; D not resolved. V lost 2 bases and J 3 bases, leaving 9 bases between the germline ends. The germline gives CDR1 SGHKS, CDR2 YYEKEE (reference sequence). This CDR3 has 13 amino acids. The CDR3 protein is CASSFGRNYEQYF. DNA for the CDR3: TGTGCCAGCAGCTTTGGTAGAAACTACGAGCAGTACTTC.

CDR3 DNA sequence: TGTGCCAGCGCCGAACCCAGGGTGGCTAGCGGGAGGGTTGGTGAGCAGTTCTTC. It codes for CASAEPRVASGRVGEQFF. V usage is TRBV9 and J usage is TRBJ2-1; 12 bases map to TRBD2. Germline values: CDR1 SGDLS, CDR2 YYNGEE. V shed 7 bases, J shed 9 bases, and the junction held 20 bases outside the gene matches. The CDR3 extends over 18 amino acids.

J is TRBJ2-7 and V is TRBV6-5; 8 bases match TRBD2. The CDR3 runs to 16 residues. With 0 bases clipped from V and 1 base from J, the junction kept 5 bases outside the gene matches. Germline loops: CDR1 MNHEY, CDR2 SVGAGI. In DNA, the CDR3 is TGTGCCAGCAGTTACTCGCCCGGGACTAGATCCTACGAGCAGTACTTC. Its protein product is CASSYSPGTRSYEQYF.

In its sample, this clone was seen a few times. This chain links TRBV7-8 with TRBJ2-1; D ambiguous. Deletions cut 2 bases from V and 7 bases from J, with 18 bases between. CDR1 is SGHVS, CDR2 FQNEAQ, per germline. This CDR3 has 16 amino acids. CDR3 DNA: TGTGCCAGCAGCTTAAGTGGTGGAGAGAGGCGGAATGAGCAGTTCTTC. This gives the protein CASSLSGGERRNEQFF.

This chain links TRBV2 with TRBJ1-5, with 10 bases aligning to TRBD1. J gave up 3 bases and V 6 bases, and 8 bases lay outside the gene matches. CDR3 size: 16 residues. Germline CDR1 SNHLY, CDR2 FYNNEI. The CDR3 sequence: CASRGPGTGDNQPQHF. The CDR3 DNA sequence: TGTGCCAGCAGGGGGCCCGGGACAGGGGACAATCAGCCCCAGCATTTT.

The chain employs TRBV7-3 and TRBJ1-6; D unclear. Trimming cost V 2 bases and J 8 bases, with 7 bases left between them. CDR3 length equals 13 residues. Germline V gene sequence: CDR1 SGHTA, CDR2 FQGTGA. The CDR3 nucleotides are TGTGCCAGCAGCTTATCAGGTGATTCACCCCTCCACTTT. It is translated as CASSLSGDSPLHF.

This clone occurred once. V gene TRBV20-1 combines with J gene TRBJ2-1; 7 bases map to TRBD1. The CDR3 has 11 residues. The junction had 3 bases not matched to a gene; V was cut back by 6 bases and J by 7 bases. From germline, CDR1 is DFQATT and CDR2 SNEGSKA (reference sequence). In nucleotides, the CDR3 is TGCAGTGCGAGACAGGGTAATGAGCAGTTCTTC. It codes for CSARQGNEQFF.

This clone has a handful of counts. The rearrangement uses TRBV18 and TRBJ2-3, with D tentatively TRBD2 (6 bases). Germline V CDR1 and CDR2: KGHSH, LQKENI. Trimming took 5 bases from V and 4 from J, leaving 19 bases between them. The CDR3 runs 16 residues. The DNA of the CDR3 is TGTGCCAGCTCAAGAGAGGGACTTCCCCCCGCAGATACGCAGTATTTT. Protein product: CASSREGLPPADTQYF.

The J gene is TRBJ2-7, the V gene TRBV19; D is ambiguous. This CDR3 spans 15 amino acids. Germline CDR1 is LNHDA and CDR2 is SQIVND (reference sequence). The V end was cut by 3 bases, the J end by 0 bases, with 12 bases between. CDR3 in amino acids: CASSITLFGSYEQYF. In DNA, the CDR3 is TGTGCCAGTAGTATTACTCTGTTCGGCTCCTACGAGCAGTACTTC. Full variable domain (rest looked up from reference TRBV19 and TRBJ2-7): DGGITQSPKYLFRKEGQNVTLSCEQNLNHDAMYWYRQDPGQGLRLIYYSQIVNDFQKGDIAEGYSVSREKKESFPLTVTSAQKNPTAFYLCASSITLFGSYEQYFGPGTRLTVT.

This clone occurred once. The genes are TRBV6-5 and TRBJ1-2, with 9 positions matching TRBD1. The V gene end was trimmed by 5 bases and the J gene end by 3 bases; junction bases not matched to a gene: 4. Germline assignment: CDR1 MNHEY and CDR2 SVGAGI. This CDR3 has 14 amino acids. In DNA, the CDR3 is TGTGCCAGCAGTCGGGACAGGGCTGACTATGGCTACACCTTC. Protein product: CASSRDRADYGYTF.

The rearrangement joins TRBV7-8 to TRBJ1-5, with no clear D. This CDR3 spans 12 amino acids. CDR1 is SGHVS, CDR2 FQNEAQ, per germline. V was pared by 3 bases and J by 5 bases, with 5 bases between. Written as DNA, the CDR3 is TGTGCCAGCAGCTTCGGGGATCAGCCCCAGCATTTT. Encoded protein: CASSFGDQPQHF. The variable domain in full, completed from reference TRBV7-8 and TRBJ1-5, reads GAGVSQSPRYKVAKRGQDVALRCDPISGHVSLFWYQQALGQGPEFLTYFQNEAQLDKSGLPSDRFFAERPEGSVSTLKIQRTQQEDSAVYLCASSFGDQPQHFGDGTRLSIL.

The sample holds one count of this clone. This chain connects TRBV18 to TRBJ2-3; 7 positions agree with TRBD2. The germline V gene encodes CDR1 KGHSH and CDR2 LQKENI. Trimming cost V 1 base and J 5 bases; bases outside gene matches: 0. The CDR3 runs to 13 residues. The CDR3 here is CASSPLAGDTQYF. The CDR3 nucleotides are TGTGCCAGCTCACCACTAGCGGGAGATACGCAGTATTTT.

This clone appeared a single time. V usage is TRBV3-1 (or the pseudogene TRBV3-2) and J usage is TRBJ2-2, with D possibly being TRBD1 (6 bases). V lost 5 bases to trimming and J lost 1 base, with 11 bases between them. The CDR3 is 15 residues long. CDR1 and CDR2 from the germline V gene are LGHDT and YNNKEL (reference sequence). CDR3 bases: TGTGCCAGCAGCAGCCCGACAGGGAACACCGGGGAGCTGTTTTTT. It encodes CASSSPTGNTGELFF.

The rearrangement uses TRBV4-1 and TRBJ1-1; the match to TRBD1 covers 7 bases. The V gene end was trimmed by 1 base and the J gene end by 2 bases; junction bases not matched to a gene: 1. The V gene's germline CDR1 is MGHRA and CDR2 YSYEKL. The CDR3 consists of 14 residues. Here the CDR3 reads CASSQGQGNTEAFF. The CDR3 region has the DNA TGCGCCAGCAGCCAAGGACAGGGAAACACTGAAGCTTTCTTT.

The V gene is TRBV9, the J gene TRBJ2-2; a possible D gene is TRBD2 (5 bases). Between the trimmed V and J ends, which lost 6 bases and 1 base, there was a span of 7 bases. The CDR3 loop spans 13 amino acids. Germline CDR1 is SGDLS and CDR2 is YYNGEE. Written as DNA, the CDR3 is TGTGCCAGCATGGCGGGGAACACCGGGGAGCTGTTTTTT. Protein product: CASMAGNTGELFF.

This CDR3 reads CASSLAETSGNTIYF. CDR3 coding DNA: TGTGCCAGCAGCTTAGCAGAGACTTCTGGAAACACCATATATTTT. This sequence joins TRBV7-8 and TRBJ1-3; D not certain. Germline CDR1 is SGHVS and CDR2 is FQNEAQ. The CDR3 has 15 amino acids. Trimming left V 0 bases short and J 1 base short, with 7 bases between.